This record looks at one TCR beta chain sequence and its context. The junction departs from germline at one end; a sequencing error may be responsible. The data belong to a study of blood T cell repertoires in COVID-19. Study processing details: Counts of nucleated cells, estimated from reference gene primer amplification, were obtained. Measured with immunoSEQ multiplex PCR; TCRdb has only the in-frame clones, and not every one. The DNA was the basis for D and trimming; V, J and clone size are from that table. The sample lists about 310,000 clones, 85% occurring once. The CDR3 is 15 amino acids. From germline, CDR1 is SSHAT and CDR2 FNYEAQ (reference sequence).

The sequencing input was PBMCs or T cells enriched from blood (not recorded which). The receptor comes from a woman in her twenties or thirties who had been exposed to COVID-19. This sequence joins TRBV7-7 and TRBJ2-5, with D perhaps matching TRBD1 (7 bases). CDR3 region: CASSFSEGAQETQYF. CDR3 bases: TGTGCTAGCAGCTTTTCGGAGGGGGCTCAAGAGACCCAGTACTTC.